Listed here is a single T cell receptor beta chain. No antigen is known for it. No qualities accompany the bases; no much larger clone lies one base away. The CDR3 spans 15 residues, from the cysteine through the phenylalanine. Just the 45-base CDR3 DNA is kept, in frame starting at base 1. From the germline V gene, CDR1 is KGHSY and CDR2 is FQNENV. The junction carries 16 bases between V and J, which are trimmed by 1 base and 7 bases respectively. The time point label, read with the paper, signifies: baseline before first vaccination. Vaccinee samples came from UK trials COV001 and COV002, including a single-blind randomized controlled phase 2/3 trial of AZD1222 (ChAdOx1 nCoV-19) in healthy adults. Trial participant PBMC samples were collected at day 0 and day 28 after the second dose for TCRbeta chain sequencing. The entry originates in a study of T cell responses to AZD1222 COVID-19 vaccine listed by TCRdb under 2021. For context, the study as a whole: AZD1222 recipients given second doses at about 4 weeks or at about 12 weeks were pooled, since spike-specific TCR depth and breadth were not found to differ between the two schedules. A total of 233 trial participants underwent TCR sequencing, of whom 207 had received two doses of AZD1222 and about 26 had received two doses of the MenACWY control vaccine. Enrollment into the trials was organized by age into subgroups of 18-55, 56-69 and 70-plus years, and those subgroups contained 148, 28 and 57 TCR-sequenced participants, respectively. The full study reports these points: Because no samples from the day 14 peak response were available, repertoires could be characterized only after the peak T cell response. CD4 TCRs associated with the vaccine covered the entire spike protein, and the dominant responses were in regions 160-218 and 743-854. Conclusions about previously exposed vaccinees are limited, since just 6 or 7 AZD1222 recipients were seropositive for SARS-CoV-2 at baseline. In the small 56-69-year group, the increase in depth fell short of significance, most likely because of low power. Nearly half of unique spike-specific TCRs reportedly recognized epitopes outside regions mutated in the B.1.351 and B.1.1.7 variants. Most participants were white British and females outnumbered males, and the authors suggested that clonal diversity may have been underestimated. Spike-specific TCR breadth and depth rose significantly after two AZD1222 doses compared with day 0 and with MenACWY recipients.

The CDR3 regions of human TCRbeta chains were analyzed by immunosequencing. The authors' analysis ran thus. TCRs in the repertoires were matched against a reference library of SARS-CoV-2-specific TCRs that had been generated with the MIRA antigen-specificity platform. Breadth meant the fraction of unique TCRs that were SARS-CoV-2-associated, whereas depth meant the fraction of total T cells that were SARS-CoV-2-associated. Each spike-specific TCR was assigned to its reactive spike region and to a CD4 or CD8 class using the MIRA data. Log10-transformed breadth and depth values were compared by one-way ANOVA with Sidak's multiple comparisons tests. This immuneACCESS table, as held by TCRdb, lists in-frame sequences with V and J called but not all clones. Of the missing ones, under half trace to an unresolved V gene in checked studies; the others have no known cause. Clone size and the V and J calls come from that table; the DNA yielded D and trimming. The table for this sample lists about 180,000 clones; around nine tenths of them were counted only once. The ten largest clonotypes hold 2.5% to 3% of the sample.

The rearrangement joined TRBV16 to TRBJ1-1, with TRBD1 tentatively as D gene (5 bases match). This sample comprised peripheral blood, obtained on day 0 of AZD1222 vaccination. This clonotype was obtained from an adult in good health. The DNA sequence is TGTGCCAGCAGCCAATTCGACGGAATGCAGGGTGAAGCTTTCTTT. Translated, it reads CASSQFDGMQGEAFF.